This TCR beta chain was identified in a study of beta chain features in type 1 diabetes. Findings and caveats of the study: VDJ junctions in type 1 diabetes patients carried more deletions and fewer insertions.

Cells sorted by CD45RO/CCR7/CD25/CD127/CD95/CD27 comprised CD4+ naive, central memory, regulatory and stem cell-like memory cells. The V end was cut by 8 bases, the J end by 0 bases, with 7 bases between. CDR3 length: 13 amino acids. Looked up from germline, CDR1 is MDHEN and CDR2 is SYDVKM. With respect to this clone: Its antigen is unidentified.

Since all of the isolated RNA was reverse transcribed, expressed TCRB transcripts were what got sequenced. Naive, central memory and regulatory T cell samples averaged around 3.9 million reads. Assay: immunoSEQ multiplex PCR; the TCRdb copy retains only in-frame clones and omits some. The sample lists about 59,000 clones, 59% seen once, with roughly 2% in the top ten. This receptor was obtained from a woman aged 18-29 years in good health. The J gene is TRBJ2-2, the V gene TRBV28; maybe TRBD1 (6 bases). Sequencing input: Tregs from blood. CDR3 bases: TGTGCCAGCCAGGGGACGAACACCGGGGAGCTGTTTTTT. It translates to CASQGTNTGELFF.